This T cell receptor (beta chain) came from a study of blood T cell repertoires in COVID-19. The protocol was immunoSEQ multiplex PCR, while the TCRdb copy is restricted to in-frame clones and leaves out a portion. This sample has 90,000 to 130,000 clones, with about 85% found just once. The receptor's source is a middle-aged man with acute or convalescent COVID-19. The sample was peripheral blood.

The CDR3 sequence: CASNLAGGADTQYF. The CDR3 DNA reads as TGTGCCAGCAACCTAGCGGGGGGGGCGGATACGCAGTATTTT. This chain links TRBV6-6 with TRBJ2-3; TRBD2 matches 12 bases. The V segment lost 7 bases and the J segment 6 bases; nucleotides outside the gene matches: 5. CDR1 is MNHNY, CDR2 SVGAGI, per germline (reference sequence). The CDR3 is 14 amino acids.